This entry lists 25 T cell receptor beta chains sequenced from one sample in a study of cytomegalovirus exposure and HLA in healthy donors (dated by TCRdb to 2015 to 2018). Library creation used the immunoSEQ multiplex PCR assay. The multiplex PCR relied on a mix of 60 forward primers for TCR Vbeta segments and 13 reverse primers for TCR Jbeta segments. TCRdb carries this immuneACCESS record with in-frame sequences only. Its versions omit some clonotypes, under half of them owing to an unresolved V gene in the studies checked, with the rest unexplained. This sample lists 250,000 to 350,000 clones; roughly 88% were detected once. Around 4% of the sample rests with the top ten. Material for sequencing was PBMCs. The receptors were gathered from a man aged 40-50 years in good health and CMV-seropositive.

This clone was observed once. The chain has TRBV10-3 and TRBJ2-5; TRBD1 agrees at 10 bases. The CDR3 covers 15 residues. Germline loops: CDR1 ENHRY, CDR2 SYGVKD. The J segment lost 2 bases and the V segment lost 7 bases, leaving 7 bases of the junction unmatched. The CDR3 reads CAINPGQGSQETQYF. The CDR3 nucleotides read TGTGCCATCAACCCGGGACAGGGGTCTCAAGAGACCCAGTACTTC.

V and J are TRBV6-6 and TRBJ2-7; maybe TRBD1 (5 bases). The germline V gene has CDR1 MNHNY and CDR2 SVGAGI (reference sequence). Trimming pared 6 bases from V and 1 base from J, leaving 16 bases between. CDR3 length: 15 amino acids. CDR3 amino acids: CASSHRQLMSYEQYF. The CDR3 bases are TGTGCCAGCAGCCATCGACAGCTAATGTCCTACGAGCAGTACTTC.

CDR3 amino acids: CASSAVRFGTNSYEQYF. CDR3 in DNA: TGTGCCAGCAGCGCGGTTAGGTTCGGGACTAACTCCTACGAGCAGTACTTC. V usage is TRBV7-9 and J usage is TRBJ2-7; TRBD2 matches at 7 bases. The J segment lost 0 bases and the V segment lost 5 bases, leaving 13 bases of the junction unmatched. This CDR3 region has 17 residues. Germline CDR1 reads SEHNR; CDR2 reads FQNEAQ (reference sequence).

The gene calls are TRBV29-1 and TRBJ2-7; the match to TRBD1 covers 8 bases. Germline trimming cut 6 bases from V and 5 bases from J; bases unmatched to any gene: 9. The CDR3 is 13 amino acids. Germline V lookup: CDR1 SQVTM, CDR2 ANQGSEA. CDR3 region: CSVSRTGHDEQYF. The CDR3, as DNA: TGCAGCGTGAGCAGGACAGGGCACGACGAGCAGTACTTC.

This chain connects TRBV5-6 to TRBJ2-3; 7 bases fit TRBD2. The CDR3 is 15 residues long. The J segment lost 2 bases and the V segment lost 4 bases, leaving 7 bases of the junction unmatched. Germline CDR1 SGHDT, CDR2 YYEEEE. CDR3 bases: TGTGCCAGCAGCCCCCGGGACTATCCCACAGATACGCAGTATTTT. Translated: CASSPRDYPTDTQYF.

V usage is TRBV20-1 and J usage is TRBJ1-4; TRBD1 matches 7 bases. V lost 8 bases to trimming and J lost 8 bases; unmatched junction nucleotides: 5. Germline CDR1 reads DFQATT; CDR2 reads SNEGSKA (reference sequence). This CDR3 is built from 11 residues. The CDR3 DNA follows: TGCAGTACCATACAGGGGGAAAAACTGTTTTTT. Its translation is CSTIQGEKLFF.

The chain recombines TRBV4-1 with TRBJ2-7, with 9 bases identical to TRBD2. CDR1 is MGHRA, CDR2 YSYEKL, per germline. With V trimmed by 2 bases and J by 7 bases, 12 bases remained unmatched. This CDR3 comprises 16 residues. This chain's CDR3 is CASSQPLGGRAGEQYF. CDR3 nucleotides: TGCGCCAGCAGCCAACCCCTAGGCGGGAGGGCCGGAGAGCAGTACTTC.

The gene calls are TRBV27 and TRBJ2-7; 13 bases line up with TRBD2. This CDR3 has 16 residues. Germline values: CDR1 MNHEY, CDR2 SMNVEV (reference sequence). V shed 6 bases and J 4 bases; nucleotides not matched to a gene: 9. CDR3: CASSYRTSGRSYEQYF. CDR3 sequence (DNA): TGTGCCAGCAGCTACCGGACTAGCGGGAGATCTTACGAGCAGTACTTC.

A single count supports this clone. The chain couples TRBV7-3 to TRBJ2-1; 11 bases line up with TRBD2. The CDR3 extends over 16 amino acids. Looked up from germline, CDR1 is SGHTA and CDR2 is FQGTGA. Trimming took 5 bases from V and 0 from J; bases not matched to a gene: 3. The CDR3 spells CASSALAGGSYNEQFF. DNA for the CDR3: TGTGCCAGCAGCGCCCTAGCGGGAGGCTCCTACAATGAGCAGTTCTTC. Using reference TRBV7-3 and TRBJ2-1 for the parts outside the CDR3, the full variable domain is GAGVSQTPSNKVTEKGKYVELRCDPISGHTALYWYRQSLGQGPEFLIYFQGTGAADDSGLPNDRFFAVRPEGSVSTLKIQRTERGDSAVYLCASSALAGGSYNEQFFGPGTRLTVL.

The rearrangement uses TRBV5-1 and TRBJ2-7, with D possibly TRBD1 on 5 matching bases. Per the germline V gene, CDR1 is SGHRS and CDR2 is YFSETQ. This CDR3 has 14 amino acids. Trimming pared 0 bases from V and 4 bases from J, leaving 11 bases between. The CDR3, as DNA: TGCGCCAGCAGCTTGGCCGCAGGGCTGTACGAGCAGTACTTC. Protein product: CASSLAAGLYEQYF.

This clone was detected a few times. The V gene is TRBV6-1, the J gene TRBJ1-4; D is perhaps TRBD1 (5 bases). Looked up from germline, CDR1 is MNHNS and CDR2 is SASEGT. Trimming removed 4 bases from V and 7 bases from J, with 16 bases in between. This CDR3 is built from 15 residues. The CDR3 region is CASSVGGGIGEKLFF. The CDR3 coding sequence is TGTGCCAGCAGTGTCGGTGGGGGGATCGGTGAAAAACTGTTTTTT.

The chain has TRBV5-1 and TRBJ2-7; 8 bases agree with TRBD1. The V and J ends lost 4 bases and 2 bases, in that order; junction bases with no gene match: 8. The CDR3 spans 15 residues. The germline CDR1 and CDR2 sequences are SGHRS and YFSETQ. The CDR3, as DNA: TGCGCCAGCAGCCCTCGGACAGGGAACACCTACGAGCAGTACTTC. Protein sequence: CASSPRTGNTYEQYF.

The CDR3 region has the DNA TGTGCCAGTGCGAACCCGACTAGCGGAAACATTCAGTACTTC. It translates to CASANPTSGNIQYF. The chain recombines TRBV19 with TRBJ2-4, with 9 bases lining up with TRBD2. Germline values: CDR1 LNHDA, CDR2 SQIVND (reference sequence). Trimming removed 8 bases from V and 6 bases from J; junction bases left unmatched: 8. This CDR3 is built from 14 residues.

This clone appeared a single time. This rearrangement joins TRBV2 to TRBJ2-3, with D possibly matching TRBD1 (5 bases). The V end was cut by 1 base, the J end by 4 bases, with 6 bases between. The CDR3 is 13 amino acids. Germline V gene sequence: CDR1 SNHLY, CDR2 FYNNEI. CDR3 residues: CASSEGGPDTQYF. The DNA of the CDR3 is TGTGCCAGCAGTGAAGGGGGCCCAGATACGCAGTATTTT.

The chain recombines TRBV7-6 with TRBJ2-7; 11 positions match TRBD2. CDR3 length: 17 amino acids. V was clipped by 5 bases and J by 2 bases; unmatched bases: 11. The germline V gene encodes CDR1 SGHVS and CDR2 FNYEAQ. The CDR3 loop reads CASSPFLAGGAAYEQYF. CDR3 nucleotide sequence: TGTGCCAGCAGCCCCTTCCTAGCGGGAGGAGCGGCCTACGAGCAGTACTTC.

The chain carries TRBV4-1 and TRBJ1-2, with 7 bases that match TRBD1. V shed 0 bases and J 8 bases; nucleotides not matched to a gene: 6. Germline-derived CDR1 and CDR2 are MGHRA and YSYEKL. This CDR3 is built from 14 residues. The CDR3 region has the DNA TGCGCCAGCAGCCAAGATACACAGGGGTCCGGCTACACCTTC. This encodes CASSQDTQGSGYTF.

In its sample, this clone was seen a few times. The chain is built from TRBV13 and TRBJ2-3; 8 positions match TRBD2. This CDR3 contains 15 residues. The V segment lost 2 bases and the J segment 4 bases; nucleotides outside the gene matches: 5. Germline lookup yields CDR1 PRHDT and CDR2 FYEKMQ (reference sequence). CDR3 bases: TGTGCCAGCAGCTTAAGGGCGGGAGGATCAGATACGCAGTATTTT. Translating it yields CASSLRAGGSDTQYF.

The V and J genes are TRBV7-2 and TRBJ2-1; 11 positions agree with TRBD2. Losses at the gene ends were 1 base for V and 3 bases for J; bases not matched to a gene: 5. CDR1 is SGHTA, CDR2 FQGNSA, per germline. The CDR3 is 17 residues long. The CDR3 loop is CASSLVGTSGGYNEQFF. The CDR3 DNA sequence: TGTGCCAGCAGCTTAGTCGGGACTAGCGGCGGCTACAATGAGCAGTTCTTC.

The chain carries TRBV27 and TRBJ2-7; 8 nucleotides line up with TRBD2. V was clipped by 7 bases and J by 3 bases; unmatched bases: 11. Germline-derived CDR1 and CDR2 are MNHEY and SMNVEV (reference sequence). CDR3 length: 15 amino acids. The CDR3 here is CASILSLAGHYEQYF. CDR3 coding DNA: TGTGCCAGCATCCTGTCGTTAGCGGGACACTACGAGCAGTACTTC.

The chain recombines TRBV5-6 with TRBJ1-4, with 7 positions matching TRBD1. This CDR3 comprises 16 residues. CDR1 and CDR2 (germline): SGHDT, YYEEEE. V shed 2 bases and J 5 bases; nucleotides not matched to a gene: 9. CDR3 protein: CASSLYQGGANEKLFF. For the CDR3, the DNA is TGTGCCAGCAGCTTATATCAGGGGGGCGCGAATGAAAAACTGTTTTTT.

The V call is TRBV11-3, the J call TRBJ2-1; the D gene is possibly TRBD2 (6 bases). The CDR3 consists of 15 residues. Germline-derived CDR1 and CDR2 are SGHNT and YENEEA. V lost 5 bases, J lost 4 bases, and 15 bases lay in between. As DNA, the CDR3 is TGTGCCAGCAGCCCCTTCGGGACTGATTACAATGAGCAGTTCTTC. As protein: CASSPFGTDYNEQFF.

This chain uses TRBV5-1 with TRBJ2-3; maybe TRBD1 (5 bases). V lost 2 bases and J lost 2, with 12 bases in between. In germline, CDR1 is SGHRS, CDR2 YFSETQ. The CDR3 contains 15 residues. The chain's CDR3 is CASSLRGSDTDTQYF. The CDR3 nucleotides are TGCGCCAGCAGCTTAAGGGGTTCGGACACAGATACGCAGTATTTT.

The chain is built from TRBV7-6 and TRBJ2-7; TRBD2 agrees at 10 bases. V lost 1 base and J lost 2; bases outside the gene matches: 5. CDR3 length equals 16 residues. Germline values: CDR1 SGHVS, CDR2 FNYEAQ. The chain's CDR3 is CASSLERTSGTYEQYF. For the CDR3, the DNA is TGTGCCAGCAGCTTAGAGCGGACTAGCGGTACCTACGAGCAGTACTTC.

The V gene is TRBV10-2, the J gene TRBJ2-3; D possibly corresponds to TRBD1 (6 bases). This CDR3 has 13 amino acids. Germline loops: CDR1 WSHSY, CDR2 SAAADI. CDR3 sequence (DNA): TGCGGGGCCCAGGGGCCCGTACTGGATACGCAGTATTTT. Translating it yields CGAQGPVLDTQYF.

The genes are TRBV5-1 and TRBJ2-5; D may be TRBD2 (6 bases). The last part of the DNA fits TRBJ2-7 better; the J call may be wrong. Per the germline V gene, CDR1 is SGHRS and CDR2 is YFSETQ. The CDR3 has 16 residues. The CDR3 nucleotides read TGCGCCAGCAGCTTGGGGCAGGGAGGCATTACGTCCGAGCAGTACTTC. Its protein product is CASSLGQGGITSEQYF.